This T cell receptor (beta chain) is from a study of blood T cell repertoires in COVID-19 (TCRdb year 2020). Notes on the research overall: Collaborator samples came from the United States, Italy and Spain and covered acute and convalescent phases of COVID-19. The material from the prospective study consisted of cDNA or gDNA derived from T cells, B-cell-depleted T cells, or PBMCs. Subjects who had been exposed to COVID-19, were actively infected with it, or had recovered from it provided the deeply sampled blood TCRbeta repertoires that made up the dataset. The repertoires were made available in a free public database intended to serve as a resource for research on the immune response to SARS-CoV-2. Samples came from the ongoing ImmuneRACE study (first 160 participants) plus 1,254 subjects from 6 global collaborators. Nearly every sample came with metadata listing a de-identified subject ID, COVID-19 status, age in years and sex. Where HLA class I and class II types were available, the types were taken from metadata supplied by the sample provider, not from assay-based typing. Overall study results and their limits: The quantity of clinical and demographic metadata differed by source and by participant and was supplied without curation.

Note on this clone: Its antigen is not yet known. One base away there is no much larger clone; base qualities are not given.

One collaborating source in Seattle enrolled patients while the patients were actively infected and followed the patients over time throughout the course of disease. Collaborating institutions collected whole blood in K2EDTA tubes following their own protocols. For TCRbeta analysis, collaborator samples were shipped as frozen whole blood, as isolated PBMCs, or as DNA extracted from either sample type. The junction shows trimming of 2 bases on V and 0 bases on J, and the gene matches do not reach 9 bases of it. The CDR3, from cysteine to phenylalanine, totals 17 residues. The kept DNA is CDR3 alone, 51 bases in frame from the first base. Via the germline V gene, CDR1 is LGHNA and CDR2 YNFKEQ. The immunoSEQ Assay, a bias-controlled multiplex PCR, was used to amplify TCRbeta CDR3 regions from genomic DNA. The authors processed their data as follows. The number of nucleated cells in each sample was estimated from the amplification of reference gene primers within the assay. To quantify the absolute abundance of each unique TCRbeta CDR3 rearrangement, sequence reads were collapsed and filtered. For each sample, productive Simpson clonality was calculated by taking the square root of Simpson's diversity index across productive rearrangements. TCRdb took over this immuneACCESS table, retaining in-frame rearrangements with V and J assigned. Such tables are incomplete; in checked studies, under half of the missing clones stem from an unresolved V gene, and the remainder is unexplained. The V and J calls and clone size were taken over from that table, and D and trimming were inferred from the DNA. The sample profile shows around 400,000 clones; about 89% of them were found once. About 2.3% of the sample goes to the ten largest clones.

The receptor was derived from a woman aged 55-70 years with COVID-19, enrolled during active disease. Sequenced: peripheral blood. The chain is encoded by TRBV4-2 joined to TRBJ2-7; TRBD2 fits 8 bases in the junction. DNA sequence: TGTGCCAGCAGCCAATCCGCCAGCGGGGGTCCCTCCTACGAGCAGTACTTC. It translates to CASSQSASGGPSYEQYF.